This record concerns one T cell receptor (beta chain) sequence. Original processing notes: Estimated nucleated cell counts came from reference gene primer amplification. Data came from immunoSEQ multiplex PCR; TCRdb stores just in-frame clones and leaves some out. V and J calls and clone size are those listed in that table; D and trimming were worked out from the DNA. The profile shows 35,000 to 40,000 clones, approximately 84% of them singletons. This sample was included in a study of blood T cell repertoires in COVID-19. On the study more broadly: Spain, Italy and the United States supplied samples that represented acute and convalescent COVID-19. The cDNA or gDNA used as material had been derived from T cells, B-cell-depleted T cells, or PBMCs.

Losses at the gene ends were 3 bases for V and 1 base for J; bases not matched to a gene: 6. The V gene's germline CDR1 is SGHTA and CDR2 FQGNSA. This CDR3 is 16 amino acids long. J is TRBJ2-4 and V is TRBV7-2, with 7 bases aligning to TRBD1. The sequenced material came from peripheral blood. This clonotype was obtained from a man aged 50-59 years with active or convalescent COVID-19. The CDR3 DNA reads TGTGCCAGCAGCTTTCCCCCGACAGGGGCCAAAAACATTCAGTACTTC. Its protein product is CASSFPPTGAKNIQYF.